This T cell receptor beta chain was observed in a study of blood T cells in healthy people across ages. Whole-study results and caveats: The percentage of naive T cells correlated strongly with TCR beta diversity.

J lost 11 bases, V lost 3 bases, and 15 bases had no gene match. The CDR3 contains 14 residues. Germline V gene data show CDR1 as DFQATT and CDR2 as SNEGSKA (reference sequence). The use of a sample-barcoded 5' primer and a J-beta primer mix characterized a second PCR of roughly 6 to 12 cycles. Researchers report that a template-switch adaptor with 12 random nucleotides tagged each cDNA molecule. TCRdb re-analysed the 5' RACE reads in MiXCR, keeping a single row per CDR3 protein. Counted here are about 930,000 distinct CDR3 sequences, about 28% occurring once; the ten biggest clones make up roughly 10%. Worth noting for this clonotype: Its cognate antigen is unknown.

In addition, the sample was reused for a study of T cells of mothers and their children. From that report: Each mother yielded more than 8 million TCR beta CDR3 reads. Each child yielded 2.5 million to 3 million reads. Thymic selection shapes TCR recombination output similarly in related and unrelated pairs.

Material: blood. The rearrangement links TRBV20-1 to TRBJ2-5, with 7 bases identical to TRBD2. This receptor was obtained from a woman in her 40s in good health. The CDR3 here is CSARAGRVSYGQYF. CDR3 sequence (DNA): TGCAGTGCTAGGGCAGGGAGGGTCTCCTACGGGCAGTACTTC.